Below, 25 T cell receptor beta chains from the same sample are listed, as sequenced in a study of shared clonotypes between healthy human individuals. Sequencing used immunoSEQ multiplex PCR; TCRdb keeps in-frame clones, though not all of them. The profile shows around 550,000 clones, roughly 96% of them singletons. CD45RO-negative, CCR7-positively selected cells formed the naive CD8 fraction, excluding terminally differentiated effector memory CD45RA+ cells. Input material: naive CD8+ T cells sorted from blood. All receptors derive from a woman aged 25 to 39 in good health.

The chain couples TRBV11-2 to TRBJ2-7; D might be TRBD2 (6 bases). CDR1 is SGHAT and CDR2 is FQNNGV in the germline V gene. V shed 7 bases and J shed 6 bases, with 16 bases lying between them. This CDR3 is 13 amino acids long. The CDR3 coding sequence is TGTGCCAGCACCGCGGGGCGAGGGCCCGAGCAGTACTTC. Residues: CASTAGRGPEQYF.

The CDR3 protein is CASSFTGRGEKLFF. The CDR3 DNA follows: TGTGCCAGCAGTTTCACAGGTCGGGGCGAAAAACTGTTTTTT. This sequence joins TRBV27 and TRBJ1-4, with D perhaps matching TRBD1 (5 bases). V dropped 3 bases and J dropped 8 bases, with 13 bases sitting between them. In germline, CDR1 is MNHEY, CDR2 SMNVEV (reference sequence). The CDR3 is made up of 14 amino acids.

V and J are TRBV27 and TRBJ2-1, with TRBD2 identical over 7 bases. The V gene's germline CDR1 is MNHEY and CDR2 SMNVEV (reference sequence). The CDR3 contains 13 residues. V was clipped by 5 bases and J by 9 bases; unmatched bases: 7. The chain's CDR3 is CASSPGLGTEQFF. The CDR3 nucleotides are TGTGCCAGCAGTCCTGGACTAGGCACTGAGCAGTTCTTC.

For the CDR3, the DNA is TGCGCCAGCAGCTTCGCCGAATCCTACGAGCAGTACTTC. This sequence encodes CASSFAESYEQYF. The V call is TRBV5-1, the J call TRBJ2-7, with D uncertain. The length of the CDR3 is 13 residues. The V end was cut by 2 bases, the J end by 1 base, with 7 bases between. In germline, CDR1 is SGHRS, CDR2 YFSETQ.

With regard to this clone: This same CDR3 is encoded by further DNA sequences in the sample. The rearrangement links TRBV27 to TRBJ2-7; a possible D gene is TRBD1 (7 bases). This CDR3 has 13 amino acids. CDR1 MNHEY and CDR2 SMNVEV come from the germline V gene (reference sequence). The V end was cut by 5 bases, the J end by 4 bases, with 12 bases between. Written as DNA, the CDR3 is TGTGCCAGCAGTCCAGGGGGAGGATACGAGCAGTACTTC. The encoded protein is CASSPGGGYEQYF.

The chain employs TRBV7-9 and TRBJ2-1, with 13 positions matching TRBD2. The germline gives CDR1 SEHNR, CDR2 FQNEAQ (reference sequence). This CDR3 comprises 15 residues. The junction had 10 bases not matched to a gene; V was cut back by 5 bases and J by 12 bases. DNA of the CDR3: TGTGCCAGCAGCACAACCGGGACTAGCGGGATTGGGCAGTTCTTC. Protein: CASSTTGTSGIGQFF.

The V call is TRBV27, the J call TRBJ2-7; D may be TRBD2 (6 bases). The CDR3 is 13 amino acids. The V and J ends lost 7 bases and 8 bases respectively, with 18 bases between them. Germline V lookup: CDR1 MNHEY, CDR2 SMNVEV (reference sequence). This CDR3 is CASKPGTSDQQYF. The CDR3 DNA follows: TGTGCCAGCAAGCCCGGGACTTCCGACCAGCAGTACTTC.

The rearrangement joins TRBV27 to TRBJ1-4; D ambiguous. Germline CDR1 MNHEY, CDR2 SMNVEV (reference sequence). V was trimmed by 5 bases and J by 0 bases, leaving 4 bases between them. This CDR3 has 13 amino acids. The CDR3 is CASSPSTNEKLFF. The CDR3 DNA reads TGTGCCAGCAGTCCCTCAACTAATGAAAAACTGTTTTTT.

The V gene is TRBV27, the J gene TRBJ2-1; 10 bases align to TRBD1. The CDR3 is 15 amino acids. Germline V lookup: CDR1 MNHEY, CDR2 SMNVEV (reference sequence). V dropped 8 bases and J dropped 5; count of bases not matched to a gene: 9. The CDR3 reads CASGNPGTGDNEQFF. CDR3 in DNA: TGTGCCAGCGGCAATCCCGGGACAGGGGACAATGAGCAGTTCTTC.

The DNA of the CDR3 is TGTGCCATCAGTGAATGGGTAGGGCGGAGTAACTATGGCTACACCTTC. It translates to CAISEWVGRSNYGYTF. This rearrangement joins TRBV10-3 to TRBJ1-2; D call uncertain. Trimming removed 3 bases at V and 1 base at J, with 15 bases between. The CDR3 is 16 residues long. The V gene's germline CDR1 is ENHRY and CDR2 SYGVKD.

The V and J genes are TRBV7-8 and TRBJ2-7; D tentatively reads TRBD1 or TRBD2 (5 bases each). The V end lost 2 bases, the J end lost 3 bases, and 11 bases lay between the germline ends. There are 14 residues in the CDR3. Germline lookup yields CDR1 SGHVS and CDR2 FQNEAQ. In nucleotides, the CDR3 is TGTGCCAGCAGCTTACGCAGGGACCTCTACGAGCAGTACTTC. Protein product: CASSLRRDLYEQYF.

The CDR3 sequence is CASSLVTGRSSYEQYF. The CDR3 DNA follows: TGTGCCAGCAGCTTGGTGACAGGGAGGAGCTCCTACGAGCAGTACTTC. The chain carries TRBV5-4 and TRBJ2-7, with D possibly matching TRBD1 (7 bases). Trimming took 0 bases from V and 0 from J, leaving 13 bases between them. Per germline, CDR1 SGHNT and CDR2 YYREEE (reference sequence). The CDR3 has 16 amino acids.

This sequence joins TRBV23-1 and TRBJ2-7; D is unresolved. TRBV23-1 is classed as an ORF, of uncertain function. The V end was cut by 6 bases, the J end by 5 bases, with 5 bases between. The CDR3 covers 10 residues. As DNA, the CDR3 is TGCGCCAGCAGGAGCCACGAGCAGTACTTC. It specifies CASRSHEQYF.

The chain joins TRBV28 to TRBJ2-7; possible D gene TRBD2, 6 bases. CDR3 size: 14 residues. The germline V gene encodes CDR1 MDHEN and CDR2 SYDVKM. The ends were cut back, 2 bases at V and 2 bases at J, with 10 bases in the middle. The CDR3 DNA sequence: TGTGCCAGCAGTTTACTAGCGACAACCTACGAGCAGTACTTC. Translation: CASSLLATTYEQYF.

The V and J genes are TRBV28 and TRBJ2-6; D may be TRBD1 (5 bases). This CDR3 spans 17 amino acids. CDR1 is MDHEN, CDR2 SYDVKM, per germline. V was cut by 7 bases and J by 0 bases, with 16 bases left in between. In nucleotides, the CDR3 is TGTGCCAGCACTCCTAGGGGCCCTAGCTCTGGGGCCAACGTCCTGACTTTC. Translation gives CASTPRGPSSGANVLTF.

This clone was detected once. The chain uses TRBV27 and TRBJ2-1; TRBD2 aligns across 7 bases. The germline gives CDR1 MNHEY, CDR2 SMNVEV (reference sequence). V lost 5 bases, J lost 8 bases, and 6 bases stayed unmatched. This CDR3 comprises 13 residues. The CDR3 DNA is TGTGCCAGCAGTCTTTCGACTAGCCATGAGCAGTTCTTC. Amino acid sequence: CASSLSTSHEQFF.

CDR3 protein: CASRSARGMNTEAFF. The CDR3 region has the DNA TGTGCCAGCCGTTCGGCGCGGGGTATGAACACTGAAGCTTTCTTT. V usage is TRBV13 and J usage is TRBJ1-1; D is undetermined. The ends were cut back, 8 bases at V and 0 bases at J, with 16 bases in the middle. Germline loops: CDR1 PRHDT, CDR2 FYEKMQ (reference sequence). This CDR3 has 15 amino acids.

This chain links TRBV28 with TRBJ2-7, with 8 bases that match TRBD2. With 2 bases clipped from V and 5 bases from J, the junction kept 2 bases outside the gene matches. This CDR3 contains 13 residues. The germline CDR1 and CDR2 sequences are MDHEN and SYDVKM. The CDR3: CASSLGTRNEQYF. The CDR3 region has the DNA TGTGCCAGCAGTTTAGGGACTAGGAACGAGCAGTACTTC.

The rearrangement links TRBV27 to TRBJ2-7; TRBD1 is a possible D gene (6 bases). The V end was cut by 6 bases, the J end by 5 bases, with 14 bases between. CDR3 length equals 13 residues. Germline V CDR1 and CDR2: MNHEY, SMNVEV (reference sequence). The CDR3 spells CASRSGTIDEQYF. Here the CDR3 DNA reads TGTGCCAGCAGGTCCGGGACAATCGACGAGCAGTACTTC.

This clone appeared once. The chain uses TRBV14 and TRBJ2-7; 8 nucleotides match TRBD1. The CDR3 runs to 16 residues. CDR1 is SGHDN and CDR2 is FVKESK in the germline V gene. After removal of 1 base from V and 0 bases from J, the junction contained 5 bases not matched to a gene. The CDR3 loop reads CASSQGTGLPSYEQYF. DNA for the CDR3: TGTGCCAGCAGCCAAGGGACAGGGCTGCCCTCCTACGAGCAGTACTTC.

CDR3: CASTGEGHYGYTF. For the CDR3, the DNA is TGTGCCAGCACTGGGGAAGGGCACTATGGCTACACCTTC. The rearrangement uses TRBV28 and TRBJ1-2, with D hard to call. V was pared by 7 bases and J by 3 bases, with 12 bases between. CDR3 length: 13 amino acids. The germline V gene encodes CDR1 MDHEN and CDR2 SYDVKM.

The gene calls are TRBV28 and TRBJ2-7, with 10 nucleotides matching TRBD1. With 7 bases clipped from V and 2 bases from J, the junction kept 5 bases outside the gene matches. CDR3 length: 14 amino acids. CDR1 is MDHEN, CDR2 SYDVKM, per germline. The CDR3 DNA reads TGTGCCAGCACTCGGACAGGGGGGACCTACGAGCAGTACTTC. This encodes CASTRTGGTYEQYF.

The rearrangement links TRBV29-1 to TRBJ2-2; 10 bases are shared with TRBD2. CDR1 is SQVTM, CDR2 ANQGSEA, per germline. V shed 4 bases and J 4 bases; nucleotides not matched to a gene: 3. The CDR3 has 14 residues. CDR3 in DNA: TGCAGCGTTGCTAGCGGGAGTGGCACCGGGGAGCTGTTTTTT. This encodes CSVASGSGTGELFF.

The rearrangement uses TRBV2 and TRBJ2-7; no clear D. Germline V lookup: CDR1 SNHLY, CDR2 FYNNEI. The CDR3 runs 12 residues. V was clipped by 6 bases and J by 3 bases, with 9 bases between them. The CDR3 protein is CASRGPNYEQYF. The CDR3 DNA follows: TGTGCCAGCAGAGGACCAAACTACGAGCAGTACTTC.

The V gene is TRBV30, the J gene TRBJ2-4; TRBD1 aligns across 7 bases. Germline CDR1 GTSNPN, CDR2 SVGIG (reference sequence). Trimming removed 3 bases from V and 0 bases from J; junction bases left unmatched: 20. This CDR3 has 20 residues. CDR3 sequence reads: CAWSASPGTARLLAKNIQYF. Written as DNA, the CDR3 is TGTGCCTGGAGCGCCAGCCCTGGGACAGCGAGACTACTAGCCAAAAACATTCAGTACTTC.